Shown below are 14 T cell receptor beta chains from a single sample sequenced in a study of tumor-infiltrating lymphocytes in primary liver carcinoma. Production of TCR beta cDNA used approximately 480 ng total RNA together with a constant-region primer. Employing slightly modified ARM-PCR, three nested multiplex PCR rounds were run, and these gave rise to the TCR beta libraries. PCR rounds one and two used TRBV1-TRBV30 forward primers with a C-beta reverse primer for around 11 cycles each. In TCRdb, the multiplex PCR reads were re-called with MiXCR into one record per CDR3 protein. The sample lists around 70,000 distinct CDR3 sequences, about 70% seen once, with roughly a quarter in the top ten. Investigators took RNA and DNA out together from 20-30 mg of unsorted bulk tissue. Sequenced sample: liver tumor tissue from sampling region 4. Subset in this sample: tumor region T4, right-lateral pole. These TCRs come from a man between 40 and 49 years old with primary liver carcinoma and hepatitis B virus infection.

The sample holds a few counts of this clonotype. An end of the junction differs from the germline gene, which may be a read error. V and J are TRBV6-1 and TRBJ1-1; 9 bases match TRBD1. CDR1 is MNHNS and CDR2 is SASEGT in the germline V gene. This CDR3 is built from 14 residues. The CDR3 protein is CASMLTGGNTEAFF. CDR3 bases: TGTGCCAGCATGTTGACAGGGGGAAACACGGAAGCTTTCTTT.

This clonotype was observed a single time. Because it lacks the conserved phenylalanine or tryptophan at the end, this CDR3 is likely a read error. The genes are TRBV6-2 or TRBV6-3 and TRBJ1-1, with unresolved D. Germline V gene data show CDR1 as MNHEY and CDR2 as SVGEGT. This CDR3 has 11 amino acids. Here the CDR3 reads CARSRGFEAFL. DNA for the CDR3: TGCGCCAGAAGTCGGGGATTTGAAGCTTTCCTT.

This clonotype was counted many times. The chain is built from TRBV6-5 and TRBJ1-4; D perhaps matches TRBD1 (6 bases). The CDR3 covers 15 residues. Trimming cost V 2 bases and J 5 bases, with 12 bases left between them. CDR1 and CDR2 from the germline V gene are MNHEY and SVGAGI. DNA for the CDR3: TGTGCCAGCAGTTACCTGGGACACACGAATGAAAAACTGTTTTTT. The encoded protein is CASSYLGHTNEKLFF.

As for this clonotype: A read error may be the cause here, since a much bigger clone is one base away. This chain connects TRBV6-6 to TRBJ2-5, with 7 bases fitting TRBD1. This CDR3 has 16 residues. With 1 base clipped from V and 3 bases from J, the junction kept 8 bases outside the gene matches. CDR1 and CDR2 (germline): MNHNY, SVGAGI (reference sequence). In DNA, the CDR3 is TGTGCCAGCAGTTACTTCGGGACAGTGGGTGAAGAGACCCAGTACTTC. Its translation is CASSYFGTVGEETQYF.

The chain recombines TRBV28 with TRBJ1-1, with D perhaps matching TRBD1 (5 bases). Trimming cost V 11 bases and J 9 bases, with 22 bases left between them. Germline V gene sequence: CDR1 MDHEN, CDR2 SYDVKM. This CDR3 spans 13 amino acids. CDR3 region: CAVSSFSGTKAFF. CDR3 DNA sequence: TGTGCCGTCAGTTCCTTCTCCGGGACTAAAGCTTTCTTT.

This clonotype was observed many times. This chain connects TRBV21-1 to TRBJ1-5. TRBV21-1 is given as a pseudogene. The CDR3 runs 15 residues. The CDR3 DNA reads TGTGCCAGCAGCAAAGCCGGGCATAGCAATCAGCCCCAGCATTTT. Translating it yields CASSKAGHSNQPQHF.

The chain recombines TRBV6-6 with TRBJ2-5; D unclear. V lost 6 bases, J lost 3 bases, and 11 bases lay in between. The CDR3 is made up of 13 amino acids. Per germline, CDR1 MNHNY and CDR2 SVGAGI (reference sequence). CDR3 in amino acids: CASSWGTKETQYF. The DNA of the CDR3 is TGTGCCAGCAGCTGGGGAACGAAAGAGACCCAGTACTTC.

This clonotype has more than one count but fewer than ten. J is TRBJ2-1 and V is TRBV24-1; 7 nucleotides align to TRBD2. Trimming cost V 6 bases and J 2 bases; bases outside gene matches: 6. The CDR3 consists of 15 residues. From germline, CDR1 is KGHDR and CDR2 SFDVKD. The CDR3 DNA follows: TGTGCCACCAGTCAGAGGGGAGGGGCCTACAATGAGCAGTTCTTC. Its protein is CATSQRGGAYNEQFF.

The table lists this clonotype with a few counts. V is TRBV11-1 and J is TRBJ2-1; weak D call: TRBD1 (6 bases). The CDR3 covers 13 residues. With 11 bases removed from V and 8 bases from J, the gap between germline ends came to 19 bases. Germline-derived CDR1 and CDR2 are SGHAT and FQDESV (reference sequence). The CDR3 coding sequence is TGTGCCGGCACTCTCGTGGGGGCGGATGAGCAGTTCTTC. Its translation: CAGTLVGADEQFF. Full variable domain (remainder filled in from reference TRBV11-1 and TRBJ2-1): EAEVAQSPRYKITEKSQAVAFWCDPISGHATLYWYRQILGQGPELLVQFQDESVVDDSQLPKDRFSAERLKGVDSTLKIQPAELGDSAMYLCAGTLVGADEQFFGPGTRLTVL.

In this sample, this clonotype turned up a few times. V gene TRBV2 combines with J gene TRBJ1-1; D gene uncertain. The CDR3 is 12 amino acids. Germline loops: CDR1 SNHLY, CDR2 FYNNEI. V dropped 7 bases and J dropped 4 bases, with 10 bases sitting between them. As DNA, the CDR3 is TGTGCCAGCATGCGGGATGGCACTGAAGCTTTCTTT. Amino acids: CASMRDGTEAFF. The full variable domain, its missing parts supplied by reference TRBV2 and TRBJ1-1, is EPEVTQTPSHQVTQMGQEVILRCVPISNHLYFYWYRQILGQKVEFLVSFYNNEISEKSEIFDDQFSVERPDGSNFTLKIRSTKLEDSAMYFCASMRDGTEAFFGQGTRLTVV.

The rearrangement uses TRBV6-1 and TRBJ2-7; TRBD1 matches at 8 bases. The length of the CDR3 is 14 residues. Germline V gene sequence: CDR1 MNHNS, CDR2 SASEGT. The CDR3 DNA reads as TGTGCCAGCAGCGACAGGGGTAGCTCCTACAAGCAGTACGTC. This translates into CASSDRGSSYKQYV.

This clonotype was counted a few times. The chain uses TRBV7-6 and TRBJ2-5; D is ambiguous. Germline CDR1 SGHVS, CDR2 FNYEAQ. The CDR3 is 13 residues long. The V gene lost 6 bases and the J gene lost 2 bases, with 10 bases spanning the gap. The CDR3 DNA reads TGTGCCAGCAGTTTCGACTTACAAGAGACCCAGTACTTC. This codes for CASSFDLQETQYF.

As to this clonotype: Here the CDR3 omits its conserved ending phenylalanine or tryptophan, so a read error is the likely source. The V call is TRBV6-1, the J call TRBJ2-7, with D possibly being TRBD1 or TRBD2 (5 bases each). The CDR3 sequence is 14 residues long. Per the germline V gene, CDR1 is MNHNS and CDR2 is SASEGT. This CDR3 reads CDSSQGPRSYEQYL. In nucleotides, the CDR3 is TGTGACAGCTCGCAGGGACCCAGGTCCTACGAGCAGTACTTA.

On this clonotype: A junction end diverges from the germline sequence, so it may reflect a read error. The chain couples TRBV10-2 to TRBJ2-6, with D perhaps TRBD2 (6 bases). The CDR3 has 19 residues. From germline, CDR1 is WSHSY and CDR2 SAAADI. DNA for the CDR3: TGCGACAGCAGTGTCCCCCCAGCGGGCTCTCTCTCTGGGGCCAACGGCCTGACTTTC. Amino acids: CDSSVPPAGSLSGANGLTF.